A selection of T cell receptor beta chains follows, all from one sample in a study of T cells in narcolepsy. Method: immunoSEQ multiplex PCR; TCRdb's copy keeps in-frame clones and lacks some. The sample includes about 22,000 clones, approximately 81% of them seen just once. Material for sequencing was memory (CD45RA-) CD4+ T cells from blood. Receptor source: a human donor in good health. Each CDR3 is given with its conserved first and last residue. A D gene is named only where the DNA matches it firmly. Expanded clones get a size class; other rows say once, few or many, or leave the size out.

TRBJ1-1,NA,TRBV5-1,few,CASSLGQGWVRLEAFF,TGCGCCAGCAGCTTGGGGCAGGGGTGGGTTCGCCTCGAAGCTTTCTTT
TRBJ1-5,NA,TRBV6-6,NA,CASSQSRNQPQHF,TGTGCCAGCAGCCAATCTAGAAATCAGCCCCAGCATTTT
TRBJ1-5,NA,TRBV7-9,NA,CASSLVDQPQHF,TGTGCCAGCAGCTTAGTCGATCAGCCCCAGCATTTT
TRBJ2-3,NA,TRBV9,once,CASSVGWADTQYF,TGTGCCAGCAGCGTAGGTTGGGCAGATACGCAGTATTTT
TRBJ1-2,NA,TRBV19,NA,CASSRGLVYGYTF,TGTGCCAGTAGTCGGGGGCTCGTCTATGGCTACACCTTC
TRBJ1-1,NA,TRBV19,few,CASSPSTDNTEAFF,TGTGCCAGTAGTCCCTCGACAGACAACACTGAAGCTTTCTTT
TRBJ2-1,TRBD2,TRBV7-2,NA,CASSLAGLAGLSYNEQFF,TGTGCCAGCAGCTTAGCGGGACTAGCGGGACTCTCCTACAATGAGCAGTTCTTC
TRBJ1-2,TRBD1,TRBV7-2,NA,CASSYRGRPGGYTF,TGTGCCAGCAGCTACAGGGGGCGCCCGGGGGGCTACACCTTC
TRBJ1-2,NA,TRBV5-1,NA,CASSGSTDGFDYTF,TGCGCCAGCAGCGGATCGACAGACGGATTTGACTACACCTTC
TRBJ2-1,NA,TRBV7-3,NA,CASSPQLTSLNEQFF,TGTGCCAGCAGCCCACAGCTTACCAGCCTCAATGAGCAGTTCTTC
TRBJ1-2,NA,TRBV7-2,once,CASSSGVGSNYGYTF,TGTGCCAGCAGCTCTGGGGTGGGGAGTAACTATGGCTACACCTTC
TRBJ1-2,TRBD1,TRBV18,NA,CASSPGQSSGDYGYTF,TGTGCCAGCTCTCCGGGACAGAGCAGTGGGGACTATGGCTACACCTTC
TRBJ2-7,NA,TRBV7-2,few,CASSLGGSTYEQYF,TGTGCCAGCAGCTTAGGAGGGTCTACCTACGAGCAGTACTTC
TRBJ1-2,NA,TRBV11-2,NA,CASSPDGYGYTF,TGTGCCAGCAGCCCTGACGGCTATGGCTACACCTTC
TRBJ1-6,TRBD1,TRBV27,NA,CASSSRGQGQSPLHF,TGTGCCAGCAGTTCTCGCGGACAGGGTCAGTCACCCCTCCACTTT
TRBJ1-4,NA,TRBV5-1,NA,CASSVGGKANEKLFF,TGCGCCAGCAGCGTGGGCGGGAAGGCTAATGAAAAACTGTTTTTT
TRBJ2-7,TRBD1,TRBV15,NA,CATSRDRGLYEQYF,TGTGCCACCAGCAGAGACAGGGGGCTCTACGAGCAGTACTTC
TRBJ2-2,NA,TRBV9,NA,CASSLTGTSNTGELFF,TGTGCCAGCAGCCTCACCGGGACATCAAACACCGGGGAGCTGTTTTTT
TRBJ2-7,TRBD1,TRBV7-2,NA,CASSLAGQGRYEQYF,TGTGCCAGCAGCTTAGCAGGACAGGGGCGGTACGAGCAGTACTTC
TRBJ1-3,NA,TRBV6-1,NA,CASMSPSGNTIYF,TGTGCCAGCATGAGTCCCTCTGGAAACACCATATATTTT
TRBJ1-1,NA,TRBV18,NA,CASSPLNTEAFF,TGTGCCAGCTCACCACTGAACACTGAAGCTTTCTTT
TRBJ1-2,TRBD1,TRBV6-5,NA,CASSSETGYYGYTF,TGTGCCAGCAGTTCAGAGACAGGGTACTATGGCTACACCTTC
TRBJ1-2,NA,TRBV19,once,CASTRGGHFYGYTF,TGTGCCAGTACCCGGGGGGGACATTTCTATGGCTACACCTTC
TRBJ2-7,NA,TRBV4-2,NA,CASSHGGPLGEQYF,TGTGCCAGCAGTCACGGGGGCCCCCTGGGGGAGCAGTACTTC
TRBJ1-5,NA,TRBV5-6,NA,CASSLGGGNQPQHF,TGTGCCAGCAGCTTGGGCGGGGGCAATCAGCCCCAGCATTTT
TRBJ1-4,TRBD1,TRBV5-8,NA,CASSTGQGGEKLFF,TGTGCCAGCAGCACCGGACAGGGCGGTGAAAAACTGTTTTTT
TRBJ2-7,NA,TRBV4-1,NA,CASSQGGVLSSYEQYF,TGCGCCAGCAGCCAAGGCGGCGTGCTGAGCTCCTACGAGCAGTACTTC